Shown below are 2 T cell receptor beta chains from a single sample sequenced in a study of T-cell reconstitution after alpha-beta-depleted transplantation in children (dated by TCRdb to the mid-2010s). The treatment or condition label, as the study defines it: allogeneic hematopoietic cell transplantation with graft depleted of TCRalphabeta T cells and CD19 B cells. Libraries were prepared through PCR. The sequencer was an Illumina HiSeq 2500. To normalize quantification of the TCRbeta repertoire, the TCR libraries were built with molecular barcoding that relied on unique molecular identifiers. The raw public data were reprocessed by TCRdb itself: fastp quality trimming at Q25, MiXCR clonotype calling, in-frame beta chains only. Each CDR3 protein gets just one entry, which takes the most common genes and DNA from the rows behind it. This sample has over 200,000 distinct CDR3 sequences in its table, and roughly 18% of those were observed once. The ten largest clonotypes hold about 41% of the sample.

Sequencing was performed on PBMCs, mostly from graft donor cells, taken 360 days after TCRalphabeta/CD19-depleted stem cell transplant. Source of these receptors: a male patient between 2 and 10 years old who had a stem cell transplant for acute lymphoblastic leukemia, so the T cells may come from the graft donor.

This chain joins TRBV20-1 and TRBJ2-1; 8 nucleotides align to TRBD2. V shed 1 base, J shed 3 bases, and the junction held 5 bases outside the gene matches. This CDR3 is built from 15 residues. Germline V CDR1 and CDR2: DFQATT, SNEGSKA (reference sequence). The chain's CDR3 is CSARVSGGFYNEQFF. CDR3 nucleotide sequence: TGCAGTGCTAGAGTAAGCGGGGGATTCTACAATGAGCAGTTCTTC.

This clonotype was detected ten times or more. This chain uses TRBV20-1 with TRBJ2-7; D gene unclear. The CDR3 totals 14 residues. Per the germline V gene, CDR1 is DFQATT and CDR2 is SNEGSKA (reference sequence). The V gene lost 1 base and the J gene lost 3 bases, with 13 bases spanning the gap. The CDR3 spells CSARGLDNFYEQYF. CDR3 DNA: TGCAGTGCTAGAGGATTAGACAACTTCTACGAGCAGTACTTC.